A single sample is the source of the 17 T cell receptor beta chains below, sequenced in a study of B cell selection in AIRE deficiency. This table comes from immunoSEQ multiplex PCR, and its TCRdb copy is limited to in-frame clones, with some not included. The sample lists about 25,000 clones, approximately 97% seen once, with roughly 0.2% in the top ten. The sorted conventional CD4 T cells were gated as CD4+CD127+. Sequenced: conventional CD4+ T cells sorted from PBMCs. Every receptor here comes from a human donor with AIRE deficiency.

J is TRBJ2-7 and V is TRBV28; TRBD1 aligns across 10 bases. J was trimmed by 3 bases and V by 5 bases; bases with no gene match: 13. The CDR3 covers 17 residues. Germline V gives CDR1 MDHEN, CDR2 SYDVKM. CDR3 DNA sequence: TGTGCCAGCAGTACCTCTTACGACAGGGGGCGTCTCTACGAGCAGTACTTC. This codes for CASSTSYDRGRLYEQYF.

The V call is TRBV6-6, the J call TRBJ1-5, with 7 positions matching TRBD1. CDR1 MNHNY and CDR2 SVGAGI come from the germline V gene (reference sequence). CDR3 size: 16 residues. The trim removed 2 bases at V and 6 bases at J, leaving 10 bases unmatched. This CDR3 is CASSYLERGLSQPQHF. The CDR3 nucleotides read TGTGCCAGCAGTTACCTGGAAAGGGGGCTGAGTCAGCCCCAGCATTTT.

This chain links TRBV19 with TRBJ2-2, with D possibly TRBD1 on 8 matching bases. The V gene's germline CDR1 is LNHDA and CDR2 SQIVND (reference sequence). V gave up 3 bases and J gave up 4 bases, with 15 bases separating them. The CDR3 extends over 16 amino acids. CDR3 amino acids: CASSIPGGGSTGELFF. The CDR3 DNA is TGTGCCAGTAGTATCCCAGGGGGCGGGAGCACCGGGGAGCTGTTTTTT.

The gene calls are TRBV27 and TRBJ2-5; tentative D call: TRBD1 (5 bases). The CDR3 length is 12 residues. The germline V gene has CDR1 MNHEY and CDR2 SMNVEV (reference sequence). V lost 4 bases and J 4 bases, leaving 7 bases between the germline ends. The CDR3 DNA reads TGTGCCAGCAGTTCTAGGGGAGAGACCCAGTACTTC. Encoded protein: CASSSRGETQYF.

The rearrangement joins TRBV5-1 to TRBJ2-7; D is perhaps TRBD1 or TRBD2 (5 bases each). CDR1 SGHRS and CDR2 YFSETQ come from the germline V gene. CDR3 length: 16 residues. The germline V and J ends were trimmed by 0 bases and 10 bases, with 23 bases remaining between them. The chain's CDR3 is CASSLAVTDPQAVQYF. DNA for the CDR3: TGCGCCAGCAGCTTGGCCGTGACAGATCCTCAAGCGGTTCAGTACTTC.

The chain combines TRBV6-5 with TRBJ2-7; 9 bases map to TRBD1. The CDR3 sequence is 14 residues long. The germline V gene has CDR1 MNHEY and CDR2 SVGAGI. J lost 6 bases, V lost 4 bases, and 7 bases had no gene match. The CDR3 DNA reads TGTGCCAGCAGTTCCCGACAGGGGGGGCTCGAGCAGTACTTC. Its translation: CASSSRQGGLEQYF.

CDR3 in amino acids: CASSQGQRDGDTQYF. CDR3 nucleotides: TGCGCCAGCAGCCAAGGCCAGCGGGACGGGGATACGCAGTATTTT. The chain employs TRBV4-3 and TRBJ2-3, with 7 bases that match TRBD2. The CDR3 sequence is 15 residues long. With 1 base clipped from V and 6 bases from J, the junction kept 7 bases outside the gene matches. From germline, CDR1 is LGHNA and CDR2 YSLEER.

V usage is TRBV25-1 and J usage is TRBJ2-1; D possibly corresponds to TRBD2 (6 bases). There are 13 residues in the CDR3. V was shortened by 0 bases and J by 12 bases, with 12 bases between the two germline ends. Germline loops: CDR1 MGHDK, CDR2 SYGVNS. The CDR3 DNA reads TGTGCCAGCAGTGAATACGGCGGGAAGGGGCAGTTCTTC. Amino acids: CASSEYGGKGQFF.

This chain uses TRBV5-4 with TRBJ2-7; the match to TRBD1 covers 7 bases. V shed 4 bases and J 2 bases; nucleotides not matched to a gene: 9. From germline, CDR1 is SGHNT and CDR2 YYREEE (reference sequence). The CDR3 is made up of 15 amino acids. The CDR3 spells CASSPVGDRAYEQYF. CDR3 DNA: TGTGCCAGCAGCCCCGTCGGGGACAGAGCCTACGAGCAGTACTTC.

The chain's CDR3 is CASSPLSGGGIQETQYF. The CDR3 DNA reads TGTGCCAGCTCACCCCTCTCGGGGGGGGGCATCCAAGAGACCCAGTACTTC. The chain joins TRBV18 to TRBJ2-5; 8 bases agree with TRBD2. The germline V gene encodes CDR1 KGHSH and CDR2 LQKENI. Unmatched junction bases numbered 10, after V lost 3 bases and J lost 1 base. The CDR3 sequence is 17 residues long.

The rearrangement uses TRBV6-5 and TRBJ2-1; 10 bases agree with TRBD2. After removal of 4 bases from V and 7 bases from J, the junction contained 10 bases not matched to a gene. This CDR3 comprises 16 residues. CDR1 MNHEY and CDR2 SVGAGI come from the germline V gene. CDR3 region: CASSWTSGSLGNEQFF. The DNA of the CDR3 is TGTGCCAGCAGTTGGACTAGCGGCTCTCTCGGGAATGAGCAGTTCTTC.

The chain combines TRBV30 with TRBJ2-3; TRBD2 matches at 7 bases. CDR3 size: 13 residues. Germline CDR1 and CDR2: GTSNPN and SVGIG (reference sequence). After removal of 3 bases from V and 2 bases from J, the junction contained 2 bases not matched to a gene. The CDR3 nucleotides are TGTGCCTGGAGGGGGAGGGCCACAGATACGCAGTATTTT. Translated: CAWRGRATDTQYF.

This clone was detected only once. The V gene is TRBV27, the J gene TRBJ2-7, with a tentative D call TRBD1 (5 bases). Germline V gene sequence: CDR1 MNHEY, CDR2 SMNVEV (reference sequence). The CDR3 has 14 residues. The germline V and J ends were trimmed by 4 bases and 4 bases, with 14 bases remaining between them. CDR3 in DNA: TGTGCCAGCAGTTCCAGGGTAGGTTGGTACGAGCAGTACTTC. Translated, it gives CASSSRVGWYEQYF.

A note on this clone: One junction end disagrees with the germline gene, perhaps due to a read error. This chain uses TRBV6-1 with TRBJ2-7, with D uncertain. In germline, CDR1 is MNHNS, CDR2 SASEGT. This CDR3 spans 13 amino acids. The CDR3 DNA reads TGTGCCAGCGGTGAACCGAGCTCCTACGAGCAGTACTTC. It encodes CASGEPSSYEQYF.

The chain links TRBV7-3 to TRBJ1-1; D may be TRBD1 (6 bases). Per germline, CDR1 SGHTA and CDR2 FQGTGA. The V and J ends lost 6 bases and 2 bases respectively, with 19 bases between them. The CDR3 consists of 16 residues. The CDR3 DNA sequence: TGTGCCAGCAGTAGAGGGGGGGGCCCCACTAACACTGAAGCTTTCTTT. Protein: CASSRGGGPTNTEAFF.

The chain combines TRBV28 with TRBJ1-4; no definite D call. Deletions cut 4 bases from V and 5 bases from J, with 8 bases between. The CDR3 runs 13 residues. The germline V gene has CDR1 MDHEN and CDR2 SYDVKM. The chain's CDR3 is CASSSRPNEKLFF. The CDR3 region has the DNA TGTGCCAGCAGTTCCCGCCCGAATGAAAAACTGTTTTTT.

V and J are TRBV27 and TRBJ2-5; D remains unclear. Looked up from germline, CDR1 is MNHEY and CDR2 is SMNVEV (reference sequence). This CDR3 has 13 residues. V was clipped by 5 bases and J by 6 bases, with 13 bases between them. CDR3 DNA: TGTGCCAGCAGTCGCCCCCTGTCGAAGACCCAGTACTTC. Encoded protein: CASSRPLSKTQYF.